This T cell receptor (beta chain) was recorded in a study of memory B cells and T cells in multiple sclerosis (dated by TCRdb to 2016 to 2018). About the study as a whole: The study compared TCR beta repertoires of autoproliferating peripheral T cells with brain lesion-infiltrating T cells in multiple sclerosis patients. TCR sequencing involved a couple of multiple sclerosis patients from whom brain lesions at autopsy or brain-infiltrating cells from biopsy were available.

Genomic DNA was extracted, and the immunoSEQ Platform was used to amplify TCRbeta CDR3 regions from that DNA. The immunoSEQ assay used multiplex PCR together with high-throughput sequencing and a bioinformatics pipeline from the vendor. Per the original workflow: Non-productive sequences and CDR3s shorter than 4 amino acids were excluded, and clonotype frequencies were recalculated for each sample. Shared clonotypes were identified in immunoSEQ Analyzer 2.0 as identical CDR3 amino acid, V gene and J gene sequences. Repertoire overlap was normalized by dividing shared clonotype counts by the product of both clone-set sizes, with the result scaled by 1000 into arbitrary units. Not all clones reach the TCRdb copy of this immuneACCESS table, which keeps in-frame sequences only. Checked studies attribute under half of the gap to unresolved V genes and leave the rest unexplained. V and J calls and clone size are given by that table; D and trimming were obtained from the DNA. This sample holds some 14,000 clones; almost 70% were observed only once. Roughly 2.2% of the sample rests with the top ten.

The CDR3, cysteine through phenylalanine, is 14 amino acids long. Kept here is only the CDR3 DNA, which spans 42 bases and is read in frame from base 1. CDR1 and CDR2, per the germline V gene, are SGHRS and YFSETQ. Relative to germline, V is missing 7 bases and J is missing 5 bases, with 8 bases of the junction outside any gene match. This clone was observed a few times. The target of this receptor is not known. No base-level quality is on record; no much larger clone is a single base apart. PBMCs were isolated by Ficoll density gradient centrifugation and cryopreserved before use. Results the study describes overall, beyond this receptor: Because clone-set sizes differed between compartments, counts of shared clonotypes were influenced and normalization was required.

The sample comprised memory (CD45RO+) CD4+ T cells from blood. The meaning of the sample's cell subset or site label: CD45RO+ memory T cells sorted from peripheral blood. Recombination linked TRBV5-1 to TRBJ2-7; TRBD2 agrees with 11 junctional bases. The TCR was taken from a human donor with multiple sclerosis. The CDR3 has the sequence CASAPGTSGHEQYF. The nucleotides read TGCGCCAGCGCCCCCGGGACTAGCGGCCACGAGCAGTACTTC.